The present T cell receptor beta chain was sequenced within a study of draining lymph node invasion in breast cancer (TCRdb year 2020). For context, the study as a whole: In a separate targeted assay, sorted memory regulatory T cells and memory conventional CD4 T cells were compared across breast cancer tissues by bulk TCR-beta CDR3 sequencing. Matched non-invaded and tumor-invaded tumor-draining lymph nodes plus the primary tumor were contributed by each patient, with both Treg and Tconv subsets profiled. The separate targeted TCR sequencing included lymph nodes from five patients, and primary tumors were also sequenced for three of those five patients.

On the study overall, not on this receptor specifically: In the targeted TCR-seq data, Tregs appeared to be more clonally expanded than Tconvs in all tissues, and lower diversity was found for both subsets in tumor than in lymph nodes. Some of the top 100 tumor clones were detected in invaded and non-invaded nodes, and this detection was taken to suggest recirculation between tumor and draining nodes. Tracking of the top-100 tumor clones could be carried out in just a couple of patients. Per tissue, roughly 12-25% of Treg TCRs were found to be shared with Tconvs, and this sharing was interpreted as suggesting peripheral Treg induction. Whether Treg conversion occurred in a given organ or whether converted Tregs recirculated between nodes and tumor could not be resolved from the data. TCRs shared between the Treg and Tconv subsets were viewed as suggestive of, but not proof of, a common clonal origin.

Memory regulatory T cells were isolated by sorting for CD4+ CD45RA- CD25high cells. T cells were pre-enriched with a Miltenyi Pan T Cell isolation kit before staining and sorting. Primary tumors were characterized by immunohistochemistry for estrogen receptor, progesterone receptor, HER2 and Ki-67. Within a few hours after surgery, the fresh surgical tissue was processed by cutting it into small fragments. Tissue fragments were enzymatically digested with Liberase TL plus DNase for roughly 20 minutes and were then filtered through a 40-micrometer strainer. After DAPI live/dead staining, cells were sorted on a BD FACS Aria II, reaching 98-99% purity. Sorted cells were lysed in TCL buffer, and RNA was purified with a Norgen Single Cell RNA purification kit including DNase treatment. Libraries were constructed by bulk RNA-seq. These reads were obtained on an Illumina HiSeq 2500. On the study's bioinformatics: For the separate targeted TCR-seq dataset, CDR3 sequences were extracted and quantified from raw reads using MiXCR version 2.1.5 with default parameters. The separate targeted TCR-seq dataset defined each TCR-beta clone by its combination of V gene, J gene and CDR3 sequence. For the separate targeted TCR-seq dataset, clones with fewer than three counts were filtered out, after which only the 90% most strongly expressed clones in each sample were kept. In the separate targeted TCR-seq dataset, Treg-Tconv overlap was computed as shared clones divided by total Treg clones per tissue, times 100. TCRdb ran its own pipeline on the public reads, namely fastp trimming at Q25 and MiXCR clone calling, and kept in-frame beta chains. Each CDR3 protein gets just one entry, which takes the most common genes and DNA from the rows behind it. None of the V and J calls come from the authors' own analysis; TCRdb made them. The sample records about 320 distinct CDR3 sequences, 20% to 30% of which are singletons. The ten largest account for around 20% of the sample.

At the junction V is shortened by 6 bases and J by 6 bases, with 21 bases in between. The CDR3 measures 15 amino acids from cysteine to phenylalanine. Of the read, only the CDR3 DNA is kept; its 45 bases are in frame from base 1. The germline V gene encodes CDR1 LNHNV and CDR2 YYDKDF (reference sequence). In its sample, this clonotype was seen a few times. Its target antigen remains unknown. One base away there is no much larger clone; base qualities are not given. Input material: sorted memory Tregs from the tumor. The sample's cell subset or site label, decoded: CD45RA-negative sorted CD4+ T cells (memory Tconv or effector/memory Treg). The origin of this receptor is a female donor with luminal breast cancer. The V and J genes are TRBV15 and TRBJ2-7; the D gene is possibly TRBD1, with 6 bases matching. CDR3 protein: CATRSDRSAKSEQYF. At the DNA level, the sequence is TGTGCCACCAGGTCAGACAGGTCGGCAAAGAGCGAGCAGTACTTC. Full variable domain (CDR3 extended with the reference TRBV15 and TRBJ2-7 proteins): DAMVIQNPRYQVTQFGKPVTLSCSQTLNHNVMYWYQQKSSQAPKLLFHYYDKDFNNEADTPDNFQSRRPNTSFCFLDIRSPGLGDTAMYLCATRSDRSAKSEQYFGPGTRLTVT.